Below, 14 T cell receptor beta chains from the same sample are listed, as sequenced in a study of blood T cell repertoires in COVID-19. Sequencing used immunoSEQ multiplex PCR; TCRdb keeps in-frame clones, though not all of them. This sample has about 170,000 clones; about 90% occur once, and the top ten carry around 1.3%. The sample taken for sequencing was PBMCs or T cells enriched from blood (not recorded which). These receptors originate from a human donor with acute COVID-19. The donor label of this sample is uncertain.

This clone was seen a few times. This CDR3 is CASSTDGYTF. CDR3 bases: TGTGCCAGTAGCACTGATGGCTACACCTTC. The chain combines TRBV19 with TRBJ1-2; no definite D call. The V end was cut by 6 bases, the J end by 6 bases, with 5 bases between. This CDR3 has 10 residues. Germline CDR1 reads LNHDA; CDR2 reads SQIVND (reference sequence). Filled out from reference TRBV19 and TRBJ1-2, the complete variable domain reads DGGITQSPKYLFRKEGQNVTLSCEQNLNHDAMYWYRQDPGQGLRLIYYSQIVNDFQKGDIAEGYSVSREKKESFPLTVTSAQKNPTAFYLCASSTDGYTFGSGTRLTVV.

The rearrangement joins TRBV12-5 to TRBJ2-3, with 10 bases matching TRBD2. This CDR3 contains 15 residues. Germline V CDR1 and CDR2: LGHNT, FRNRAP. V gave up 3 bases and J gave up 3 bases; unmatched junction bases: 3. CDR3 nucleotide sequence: TGTGCTAGTGGTTTAATAGCGGGGGGAACAGATACGCAGTATTTT. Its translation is CASGLIAGGTDTQYF.

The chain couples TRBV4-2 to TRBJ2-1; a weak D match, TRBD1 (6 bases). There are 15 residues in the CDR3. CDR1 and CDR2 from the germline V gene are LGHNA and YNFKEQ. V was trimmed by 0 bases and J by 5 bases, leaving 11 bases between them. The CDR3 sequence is CASSQDLPGDNEQFF. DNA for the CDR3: TGTGCCAGCAGCCAAGATCTCCCAGGGGACAATGAGCAGTTCTTC.

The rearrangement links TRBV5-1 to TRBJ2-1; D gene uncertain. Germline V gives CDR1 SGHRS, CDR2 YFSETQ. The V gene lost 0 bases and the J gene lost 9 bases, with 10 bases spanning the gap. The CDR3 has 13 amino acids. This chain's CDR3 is CASSLVRSIEQFF. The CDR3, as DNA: TGCGCCAGCAGCTTGGTCAGGTCAATTGAGCAGTTCTTC.

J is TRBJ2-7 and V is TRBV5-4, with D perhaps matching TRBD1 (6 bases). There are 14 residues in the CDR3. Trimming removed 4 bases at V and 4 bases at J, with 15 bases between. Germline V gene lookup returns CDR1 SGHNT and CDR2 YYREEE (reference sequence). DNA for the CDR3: TGTGCCAGCAGCCGCCAGGGGATCGAGTACGAGCAGTACTTC. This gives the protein CASSRQGIEYEQYF.

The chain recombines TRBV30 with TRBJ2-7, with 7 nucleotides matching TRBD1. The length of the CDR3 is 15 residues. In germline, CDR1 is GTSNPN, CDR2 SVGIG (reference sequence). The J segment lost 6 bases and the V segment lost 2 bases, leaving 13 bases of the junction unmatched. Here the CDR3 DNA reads TGTGCCTGGAGTCTAATCAAGGGGGCTGCTGGCGAGCAGTACTTC. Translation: CAWSLIKGAAGEQYF.

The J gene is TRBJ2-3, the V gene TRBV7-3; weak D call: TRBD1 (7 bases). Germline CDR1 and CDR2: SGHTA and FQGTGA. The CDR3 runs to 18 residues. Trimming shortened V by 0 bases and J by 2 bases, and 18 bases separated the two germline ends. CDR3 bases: TGTGCCAGCAGCTTAACCATGACAGGGAGGTTTAACACAGATACGCAGTATTTT. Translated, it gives CASSLTMTGRFNTDTQYF.

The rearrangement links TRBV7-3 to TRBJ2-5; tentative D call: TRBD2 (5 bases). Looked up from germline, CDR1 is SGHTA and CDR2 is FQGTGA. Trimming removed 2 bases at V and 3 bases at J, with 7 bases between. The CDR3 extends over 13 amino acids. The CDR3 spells CASSLHGEETQYF. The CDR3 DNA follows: TGTGCCAGCAGCTTACACGGGGAAGAGACCCAGTACTTC.

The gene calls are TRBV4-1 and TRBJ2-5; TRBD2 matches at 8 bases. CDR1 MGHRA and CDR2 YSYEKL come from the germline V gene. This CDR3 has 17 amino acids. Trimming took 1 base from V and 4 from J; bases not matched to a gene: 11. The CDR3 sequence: CASSQGQLADRRETQYF. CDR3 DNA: TGCGCCAGCAGCCAAGGGCAACTAGCGGATAGACGAGAGACCCAGTACTTC.

This CDR3 reads CASSYRQGWEQYF. The CDR3 DNA is TGTGCCAGCAGCTACCGACAGGGATGGGAGCAGTACTTC. The gene calls are TRBV14 and TRBJ2-7; TRBD1 matches 7 bases. V lost 5 bases and J lost 7; bases outside the gene matches: 8. This CDR3 spans 13 amino acids. Germline V lookup: CDR1 SGHDN, CDR2 FVKESK.

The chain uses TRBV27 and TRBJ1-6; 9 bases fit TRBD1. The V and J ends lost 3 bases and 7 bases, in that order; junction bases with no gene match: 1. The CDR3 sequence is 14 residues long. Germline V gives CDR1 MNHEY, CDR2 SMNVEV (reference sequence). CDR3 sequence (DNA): TGTGCCAGCAGTTTGGGGACAGGGAATTCACCCCTCCACTTT. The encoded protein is CASSLGTGNSPLHF.

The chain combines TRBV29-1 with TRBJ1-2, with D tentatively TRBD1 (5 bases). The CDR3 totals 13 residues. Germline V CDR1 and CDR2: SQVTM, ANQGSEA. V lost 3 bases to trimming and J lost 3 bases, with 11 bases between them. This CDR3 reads CSVEGGGDYGYTF. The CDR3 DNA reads TGCAGCGTTGAGGGCGGGGGGGACTATGGCTACACCTTC.

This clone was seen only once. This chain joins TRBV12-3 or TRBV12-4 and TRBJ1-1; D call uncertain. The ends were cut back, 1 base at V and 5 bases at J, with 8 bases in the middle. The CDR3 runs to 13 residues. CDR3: CASSLEGGTEAFF. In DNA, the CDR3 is TGTGCCAGCAGTTTAGAGGGAGGGACTGAAGCTTTCTTT.

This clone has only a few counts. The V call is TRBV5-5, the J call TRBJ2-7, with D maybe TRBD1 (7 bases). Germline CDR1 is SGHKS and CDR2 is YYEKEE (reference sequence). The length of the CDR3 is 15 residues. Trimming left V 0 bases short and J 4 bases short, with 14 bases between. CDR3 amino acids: CASSLARAGGYEQYF. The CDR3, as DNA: TGTGCCAGCAGCTTGGCCCGGGCAGGGGGGTACGAGCAGTACTTC.